Described below is a single TCR beta chain sequence and its context. These data are taken from a study of blood T cell repertoires in COVID-19. In the study's own analysis: Counts of nucleated cells, estimated from reference gene primer amplification, were obtained. TCRdb's copy holds only in-frame clones and misses some; the assay was immunoSEQ multiplex PCR. V and J calls plus clone size are reproduced from that table; the DNA served to infer D and trimming. This sample has some 100,000 clones, with roughly four fifths found just once. The CDR3 contains 13 residues. CDR1 is SGHRS, CDR2 YFSETQ, per germline. V gave up 5 bases and J gave up 0 bases, with 9 bases separating them.

The TCR originated in a man aged 50-60 years with acute or convalescent COVID-19. Sequencing input: peripheral blood. The chain combines TRBV5-1 with TRBJ2-7; D call uncertain. CDR3 DNA sequence: TGCGCCAGCAGACTAACCCCCTCCTACGAGCAGTACTTC. It specifies CASRLTPSYEQYF.